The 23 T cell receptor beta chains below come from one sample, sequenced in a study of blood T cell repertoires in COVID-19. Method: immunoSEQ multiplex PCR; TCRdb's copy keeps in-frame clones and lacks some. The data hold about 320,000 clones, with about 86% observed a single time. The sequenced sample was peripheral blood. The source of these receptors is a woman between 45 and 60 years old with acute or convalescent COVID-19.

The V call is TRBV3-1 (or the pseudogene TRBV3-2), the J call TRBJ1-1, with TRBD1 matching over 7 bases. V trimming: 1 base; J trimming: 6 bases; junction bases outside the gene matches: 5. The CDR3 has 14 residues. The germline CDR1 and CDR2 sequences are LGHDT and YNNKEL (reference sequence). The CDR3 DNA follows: TGTGCCAGCAGCCAAGCGTTCCAGGGGGCTGAAGCTTTCTTT. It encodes CASSQAFQGAEAFF.

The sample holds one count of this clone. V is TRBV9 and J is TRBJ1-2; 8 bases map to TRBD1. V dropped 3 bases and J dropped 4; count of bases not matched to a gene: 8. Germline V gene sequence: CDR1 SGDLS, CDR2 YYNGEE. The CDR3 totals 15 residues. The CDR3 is CASSERTGTSYGYTF. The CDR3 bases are TGTGCCAGCAGCGAAAGGACAGGGACGAGCTATGGCTACACCTTC.

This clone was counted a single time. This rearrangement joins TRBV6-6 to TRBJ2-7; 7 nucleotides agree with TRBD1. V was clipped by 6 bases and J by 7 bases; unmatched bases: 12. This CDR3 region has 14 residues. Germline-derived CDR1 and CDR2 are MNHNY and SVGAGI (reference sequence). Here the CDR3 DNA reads TGTGCCAGCAGACGAGGACAGGCCTCCCTGGAGCAGTACTTC. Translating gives CASRRGQASLEQYF.

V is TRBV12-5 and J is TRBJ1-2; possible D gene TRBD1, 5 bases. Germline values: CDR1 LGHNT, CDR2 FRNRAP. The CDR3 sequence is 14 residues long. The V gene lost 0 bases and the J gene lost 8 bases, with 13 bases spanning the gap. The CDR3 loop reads CASGLVGALPGYTF. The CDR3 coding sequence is TGTGCTAGTGGTTTGGTAGGGGCTTTACCGGGCTACACCTTC.

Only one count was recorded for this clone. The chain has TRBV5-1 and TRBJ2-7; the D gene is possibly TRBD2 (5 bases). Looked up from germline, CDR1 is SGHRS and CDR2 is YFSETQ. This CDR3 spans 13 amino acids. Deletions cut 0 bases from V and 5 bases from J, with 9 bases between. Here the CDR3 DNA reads TGCGCCAGCAGCTTGGGACCTAGCAACGAGCAGTACTTC. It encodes CASSLGPSNEQYF.

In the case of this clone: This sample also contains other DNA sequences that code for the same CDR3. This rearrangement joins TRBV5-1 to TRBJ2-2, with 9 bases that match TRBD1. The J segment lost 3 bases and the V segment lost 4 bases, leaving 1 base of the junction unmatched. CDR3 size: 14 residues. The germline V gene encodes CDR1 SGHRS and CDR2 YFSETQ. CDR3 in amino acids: CASSRQGDTGELFF. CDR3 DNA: TGCGCCAGCAGCAGACAGGGGGACACCGGGGAGCTGTTTTTT.

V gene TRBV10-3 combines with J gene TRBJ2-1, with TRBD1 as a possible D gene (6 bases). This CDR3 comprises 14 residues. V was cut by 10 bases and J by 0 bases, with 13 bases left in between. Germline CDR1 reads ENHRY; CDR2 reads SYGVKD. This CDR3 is CATTGMSSYNEQFF. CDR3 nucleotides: TGTGCCACCACAGGGATGAGCTCCTACAATGAGCAGTTCTTC.

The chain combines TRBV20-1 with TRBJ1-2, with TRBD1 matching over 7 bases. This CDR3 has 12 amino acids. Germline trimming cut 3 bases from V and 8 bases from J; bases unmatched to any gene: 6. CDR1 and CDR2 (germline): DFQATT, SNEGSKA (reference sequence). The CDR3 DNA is TGCAGTGCTAGTGAGGGGGCGAGAGGCTACACCTTC. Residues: CSASEGARGYTF.

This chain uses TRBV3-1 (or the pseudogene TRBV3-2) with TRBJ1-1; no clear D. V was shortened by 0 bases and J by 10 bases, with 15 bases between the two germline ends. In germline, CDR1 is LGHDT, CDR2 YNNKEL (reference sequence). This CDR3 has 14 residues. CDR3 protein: CASSQDSGTGGAFF. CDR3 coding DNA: TGTGCCAGCAGCCAAGATTCCGGTACCGGTGGAGCTTTCTTT.

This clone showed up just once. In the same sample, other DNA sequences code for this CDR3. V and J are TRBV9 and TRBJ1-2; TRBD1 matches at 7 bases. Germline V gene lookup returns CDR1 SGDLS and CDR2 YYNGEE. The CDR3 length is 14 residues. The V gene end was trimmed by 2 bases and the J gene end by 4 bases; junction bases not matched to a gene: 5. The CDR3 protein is CASSVGPGGYGYTF. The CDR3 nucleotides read TGTGCCAGCAGCGTGGGCCCAGGGGGCTATGGCTACACCTTC.

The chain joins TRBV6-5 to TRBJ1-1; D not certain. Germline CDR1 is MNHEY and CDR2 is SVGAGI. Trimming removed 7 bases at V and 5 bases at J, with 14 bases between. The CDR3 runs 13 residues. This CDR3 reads CASTGYIGTEAFF. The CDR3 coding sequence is TGTGCCAGCACCGGGTATATCGGAACTGAAGCTTTCTTT.

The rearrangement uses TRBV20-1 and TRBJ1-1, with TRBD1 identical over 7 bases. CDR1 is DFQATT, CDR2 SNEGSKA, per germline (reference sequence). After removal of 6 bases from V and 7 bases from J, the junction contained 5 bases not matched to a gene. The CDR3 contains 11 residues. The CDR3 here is CSASQGGEAFF. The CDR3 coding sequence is TGCAGTGCATCCCAGGGGGGTGAAGCTTTCTTT.

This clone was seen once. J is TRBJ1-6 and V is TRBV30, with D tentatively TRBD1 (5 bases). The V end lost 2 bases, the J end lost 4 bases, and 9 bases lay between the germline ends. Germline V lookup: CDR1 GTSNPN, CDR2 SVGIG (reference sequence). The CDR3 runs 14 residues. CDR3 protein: CAWSTGSYNSPLHF. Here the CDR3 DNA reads TGTGCCTGGAGTACAGGTTCTTATAATTCACCCCTCCACTTT.

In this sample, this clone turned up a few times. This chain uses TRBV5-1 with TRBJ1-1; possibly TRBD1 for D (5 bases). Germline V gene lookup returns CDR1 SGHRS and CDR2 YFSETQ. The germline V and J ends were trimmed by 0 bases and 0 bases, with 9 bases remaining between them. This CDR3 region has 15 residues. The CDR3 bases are TGCGCCAGCAGCTTGGCCGCGGGGGTGAACACTGAAGCTTTCTTT. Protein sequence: CASSLAAGVNTEAFF.

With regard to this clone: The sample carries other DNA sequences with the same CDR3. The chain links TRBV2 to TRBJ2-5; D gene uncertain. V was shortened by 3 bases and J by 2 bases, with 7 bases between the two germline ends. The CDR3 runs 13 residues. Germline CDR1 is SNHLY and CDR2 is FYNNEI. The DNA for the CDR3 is TGTGCCAGCAGTGAGGGCAGACAAGAGACCCAGTACTTC. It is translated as CASSEGRQETQYF.

The CDR3 reads CASSPGGLAGVSTYEQYF. The CDR3 DNA reads as TGTGCCAGCAGCCCGGGAGGGCTAGCGGGAGTCTCCACCTACGAGCAGTACTTC. V gene TRBV5-4 combines with J gene TRBJ2-7; TRBD2 matches at 10 bases. The ends lost 4 bases at V and 2 bases at J; junction bases unmatched: 15. Germline V CDR1 and CDR2: SGHNT, YYREEE (reference sequence). This CDR3 comprises 18 residues.

In DNA, the CDR3 is TGTGCCAGCCTTCCTTTACAGGGGAGTACCGGGGAGCTGTTTTTT. Amino acid sequence: CASLPLQGSTGELFF. The rearrangement joins TRBV7-6 to TRBJ2-2, with 7 positions matching TRBD1. There are 15 residues in the CDR3. J lost 5 bases, V lost 8 bases, and 11 bases had no gene match. Germline V gene data show CDR1 as SGHVS and CDR2 as FNYEAQ.

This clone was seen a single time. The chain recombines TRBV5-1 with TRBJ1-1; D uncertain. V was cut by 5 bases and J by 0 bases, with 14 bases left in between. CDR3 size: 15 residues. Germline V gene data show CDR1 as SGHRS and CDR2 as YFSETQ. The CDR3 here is CASSGSANMNTEAFF. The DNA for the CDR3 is TGCGCCAGCAGTGGCTCAGCGAACATGAACACTGAAGCTTTCTTT.

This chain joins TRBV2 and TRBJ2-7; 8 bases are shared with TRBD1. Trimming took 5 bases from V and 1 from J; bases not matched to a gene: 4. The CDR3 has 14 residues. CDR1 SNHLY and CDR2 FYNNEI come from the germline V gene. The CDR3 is CASSTDRASYEQYF. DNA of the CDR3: TGTGCCAGCAGTACGGACAGGGCTTCCTACGAGCAGTACTTC.

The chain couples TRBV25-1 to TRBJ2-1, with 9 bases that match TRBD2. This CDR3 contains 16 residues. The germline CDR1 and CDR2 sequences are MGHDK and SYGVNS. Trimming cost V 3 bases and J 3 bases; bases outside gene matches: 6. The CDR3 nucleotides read TGTGCCAGCAGTGATACCAGCGGGAGGTTCTACAATGAGCAGTTCTTC. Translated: CASSDTSGRFYNEQFF.

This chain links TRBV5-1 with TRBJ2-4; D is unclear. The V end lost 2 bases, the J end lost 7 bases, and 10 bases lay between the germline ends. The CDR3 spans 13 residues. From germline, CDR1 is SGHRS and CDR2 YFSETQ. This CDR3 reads CASSLDPGNIQYF. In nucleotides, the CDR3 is TGCGCCAGCAGCTTAGACCCCGGGAACATTCAGTACTTC. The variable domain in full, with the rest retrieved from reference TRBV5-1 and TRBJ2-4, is KAGVTQTPRYLIKTRGQQVTLSCSPISGHRSVSWYQQTPGQGLQFLFEYFSETQRNKGNFPGRFSGRQFSNSRSEMNVSTLELGDSALYLCASSLDPGNIQYFGAGTRLSVL.

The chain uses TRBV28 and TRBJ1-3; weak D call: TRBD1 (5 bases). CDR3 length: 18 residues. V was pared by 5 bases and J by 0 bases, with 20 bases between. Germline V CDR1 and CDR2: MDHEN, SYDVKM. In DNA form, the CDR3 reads TGTGCCAGCAGTCCGATCTCGACAGTCTCGAGCTCTGGAAACACCATATATTTT. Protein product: CASSPISTVSSSGNTIYF.

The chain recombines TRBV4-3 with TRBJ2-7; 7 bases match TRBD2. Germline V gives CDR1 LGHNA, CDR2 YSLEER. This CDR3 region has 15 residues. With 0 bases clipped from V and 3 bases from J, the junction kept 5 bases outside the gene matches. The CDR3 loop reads CASSQDRGSYYEQYF. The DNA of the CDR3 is TGCGCCAGCAGCCAAGACCGCGGGAGTTACTACGAGCAGTACTTC.